Given below is one TCR beta chain in context. What it binds is not known. The CDR3 is 15 residues long. Germline assignment: CDR1 ENHRY and CDR2 SYGVKD. With 2 bases clipped from V and 2 bases from J, the junction kept 1 base outside the gene matches. This entry is derived from a study of T cell responses to AZD1222 COVID-19 vaccine. Study-wide results and limits: Repertoire collection took place solely once the T cell response had peaked. As reported, nearly half of all spike-specific TCRs target variant regions that are unmutated. It was only a handful of AZD1222 recipients who were seropositive at baseline. Clonal diversity was possibly underestimated; the donors were predominantly white British and more often female.

Clones were read by immunoSEQ multiplex PCR, and TCRdb kept only the in-frame ones, dropping some. The sample gives about 150,000 clones, about 90% of which show up once; approximately 3% is in the top ten. The sequence was collected from an adult in good health. The rearrangement links TRBV10-3 to TRBJ2-7, with 12 bases lining up with TRBD2. Source: peripheral blood, taken on day 0 of MenACWY control vaccination. The CDR3 loop is CAISEGLAGPYEQYF. CDR3 nucleotides: TGTGCCATCAGTGAGGGACTAGCGGGGCCCTACGAGCAGTACTTC.